The 10 T cell receptor beta chains given below trace back to one sample, sequenced in a study of Ad26.COV2.S vaccination and SARS-CoV-2 variants. Regarding treatment: some 20 received Ad26.COV2.S at low or high dose, single or two shots; about five received placebo; per-sample allocation not given. Day 63 after the first vaccine or placebo injection was the time point for sampling. Using immunoSEQ multiplex PCR, the repertoire was profiled, and TCRdb retains in-frame clones only, with some absent. The table records some 290,000 clones, 70% to 90% of them present only once. Source: peripheral blood, taken in a trial of Ad26.COV2.S vaccine versus placebo. These TCRs come from a person between 18 and 65 years old who received the Ad26.COV2.S COVID-19 vaccine or a placebo.

The chain carries TRBV7-6 and TRBJ2-1, with D unclear. CDR1 and CDR2 from the germline V gene are SGHVS and FNYEAQ. V lost 4 bases and J lost 7, with 17 bases in between. This CDR3 is 15 amino acids long. CDR3 bases: TGTGCCAGCAGCTCCACTGGGAAGGATCCGAATGAGCAGTTCTTC. Translated: CASSSTGKDPNEQFF.

J is TRBJ1-2 and V is TRBV14; TRBD1 is a possible D gene (6 bases). V shed 5 bases and J shed 1 base, with 20 bases lying between them. The CDR3 sequence is 17 residues long. From germline, CDR1 is SGHDN and CDR2 FVKESK. The CDR3 bases are TGTGCCAGCAGCGGAGATCCGGGACAAGAAGATAACTATGGCTACACCTTC. Translated, it gives CASSGDPGQEDNYGYTF.

The chain's CDR3 is CATSMGTTYEQYF. CDR3 bases: TGTGCCACCAGCATGGGTACCACCTACGAGCAGTACTTC. The rearrangement joins TRBV15 to TRBJ2-7, with unresolved D. CDR1 and CDR2 (germline): LNHNV, YYDKDF (reference sequence). Between the trimmed V and J ends, which lost 4 bases and 2 bases, there was a span of 9 bases. CDR3 size: 13 residues.

The sample holds one count of this clone. The chain uses TRBV11-2 and TRBJ2-1; D call uncertain. This CDR3 has 13 amino acids. The V gene lost 4 bases and the J gene lost 4 bases, with 8 bases spanning the gap. CDR1 is SGHAT and CDR2 is FQNNGV in the germline V gene. The CDR3 nucleotides are TGTGCCAGCAGCTCCATCTTGTACAATGAGCAGTTCTTC. This sequence encodes CASSSILYNEQFF.

This clone was recorded only once. The chain recombines TRBV7-9 with TRBJ1-1; 7 bases line up with TRBD1. Unmatched junction bases numbered 11, after V lost 5 bases and J lost 5 bases. The CDR3 has 15 amino acids. Germline V gene sequence: CDR1 SEHNR, CDR2 FQNEAQ (reference sequence). The CDR3 protein is CASSTDQGVRTEAFF. The CDR3 DNA reads TGTGCCAGCAGCACGGACCAGGGGGTGCGTACTGAAGCTTTCTTT.

On this clone: The sample has other DNA sequences that encode this CDR3 too. V gene TRBV3-1 (or the pseudogene TRBV3-2) combines with J gene TRBJ1-1; D is unclear. Germline CDR1 LGHDT, CDR2 YNNKEL (reference sequence). The CDR3 runs to 13 residues. V lost 1 base to trimming and J lost 1 base, with 4 bases between them. In nucleotides, the CDR3 is TGTGCCAGCAGCCAAGGACAGAACACTGAAGCTTTCTTT. Protein sequence: CASSQGQNTEAFF.

This clone was recorded once. The chain has TRBV19 and TRBJ2-2; D ambiguous. The CDR3 runs to 14 residues. V was cut by 2 bases and J by 7 bases, with 11 bases left in between. CDR1 and CDR2 from the germline V gene are LNHDA and SQIVND (reference sequence). The CDR3 sequence is CASSIPERDGELFF. The CDR3 nucleotides read TGTGCCAGTAGTATACCGGAAAGGGACGGGGAGCTGTTTTTT.

This clone occurred once. The chain links TRBV5-6 to TRBJ2-7; either TRBD1 or TRBD2 may fit D (5 bases each). The CDR3 is 13 amino acids. Between the trimmed V and J ends, which lost 3 bases and 2 bases, there was a span of 9 bases. The germline gives CDR1 SGHDT, CDR2 YYEEEE. CDR3 coding DNA: TGTGCCAGCAGCTCTGTGGGACCCTACGAGCAGTACTTC. It codes for CASSSVGPYEQYF. Filled out from reference TRBV5-6 and TRBJ2-7, the complete variable domain reads DAGVTQSPTHLIKTRGQQVTLRCSPKSGHDTVSWYQQALGQGPQFIFQYYEEEERQRGNFPDRFSGHQFPNYSSELNVNALLLGDSALYLCASSSVGPYEQYFGPGTRLTVT.

In DNA form, the CDR3 reads TGCGCCAGCAGCCAAGACGGGGGCGGAGGGTACAATGAGCAGTTCTTC. Translating it yields CASSQDGGGGYNEQFF. The V gene is TRBV4-3, the J gene TRBJ2-1; possibly TRBD1 or TRBD2 for D (6 bases each). Germline-derived CDR1 and CDR2 are LGHNA and YSLEER. The CDR3 runs 16 residues. V lost 0 bases and J 4 bases, leaving 13 bases between the germline ends.

The chain links TRBV12-5 to TRBJ2-2, with D possibly being TRBD1 (7 bases). The CDR3 spans 17 residues. The V and J ends lost 3 bases and 4 bases respectively, with 18 bases between them. From germline, CDR1 is LGHNT and CDR2 FRNRAP. CDR3 DNA: TGTGCTAGTGGTTTTGGAGGGGGCTGGCGAGGCACCGGGGAGCTGTTTTTT. As protein: CASGFGGGWRGTGELFF.